A selection of T cell receptor beta chains follows, all from one sample in a study of cytomegalovirus exposure and HLA in healthy donors. Clones were read by immunoSEQ multiplex PCR, and TCRdb kept only the in-frame ones, dropping some. This table holds 120,000 or so clones, around 75% found once. Sample: PBMCs. All receptors derive from a woman aged 50 to 65 in good health and CMV-seropositive. CDR3s include the opening cysteine and the closing phenylalanine or tryptophan. The order of the fields is V gene, J gene, D gene, clone size, CDR3 protein, CDR3 DNA. A D gene is named only where the DNA matches it firmly. Where a row states a size, it is once, few, many or the class of an expanded clone; other rows omit it.

v_gene: TRBV28
j_gene: TRBJ2-5
d_gene: TRBD2
abundance: -
CDR3aa: CASSSPGGAPETQYF
CDR3nt: TGTGCCAGCAGTTCGCCCGGGGGGGCCCCAGAGACCCAGTACTTC

v_gene: TRBV13
j_gene: TRBJ2-7
d_gene: TRBD1
abundance: -
CDR3aa: CASSLGAGGYEQYF
CDR3nt: TGTGCCAGCAGCTTAGGGGCAGGGGGCTACGAGCAGTACTTC

v_gene: TRBV6-5
j_gene: TRBJ2-7
d_gene: TRBD2
abundance: -
CDR3aa: CASTRQRGGYEQYF
CDR3nt: TGTGCCAGCACCCGCCAACGGGGGGGCTACGAGCAGTACTTC

v_gene: TRBV15
j_gene: TRBJ2-3
d_gene: TRBD2
abundance: -
CDR3aa: CATHILAGPPDTQYF
CDR3nt: TGTGCCACCCATATTCTAGCGGGGCCCCCAGATACGCAGTATTTT

v_gene: TRBV19
j_gene: TRBJ1-5
d_gene: -
abundance: -
CDR3aa: CASSISSGAGQPQHF
CDR3nt: TGTGCCAGTAGTATTAGCTCAGGGGCTGGGCAGCCCCAGCATTTT

v_gene: TRBV5-5
j_gene: TRBJ2-5
d_gene: -
abundance: -
CDR3aa: CASSLGRQAIQETQYF
CDR3nt: TGTGCCAGCAGCTTGGGACGACAGGCGATCCAAGAGACCCAGTACTTC

v_gene: TRBV6-1
j_gene: TRBJ1-2
d_gene: TRBD1
abundance: -
CDR3aa: CASSGTGRDTF
CDR3nt: TGTGCCAGCAGTGGGACAGGGAGAGACACCTTC

v_gene: TRBV6-5
j_gene: TRBJ2-6
d_gene: -
abundance: -
CDR3aa: CASSYGGDSGANVLTF
CDR3nt: TGTGCCAGCAGTTACGGAGGGGACTCTGGGGCCAACGTCCTGACTTTC

v_gene: TRBV7-3
j_gene: TRBJ2-1
d_gene: -
abundance: -
CDR3aa: CASSPYLHNEQFF
CDR3nt: TGTGCCAGCAGTCCCTACTTGCACAATGAGCAGTTCTTC

v_gene: TRBV27
j_gene: TRBJ2-7
d_gene: TRBD1
abundance: -
CDR3aa: CASSRNRDSPYEQYF
CDR3nt: TGTGCCAGCAGTAGAAACCGGGACAGTCCGTACGAGCAGTACTTC

v_gene: TRBV13
j_gene: TRBJ1-4
d_gene: TRBD1
abundance: -
CDR3aa: CASSLGGTGFGKLFF
CDR3nt: TGTGCCAGCAGCTTGGGGGGGACAGGATTTGGAAAACTGTTTTTT

v_gene: TRBV21-1
j_gene: TRBJ2-7
d_gene: -
abundance: -
CDR3aa: CASRAGQFSSYEQYF
CDR3nt: TGTGCCAGCAGAGCCGGACAGTTTTCTTCCTACGAGCAGTACTTC

v_gene: TRBV7-2
j_gene: TRBJ1-2
d_gene: TRBD1
abundance: -
CDR3aa: CASSPWTGGGYTF
CDR3nt: TGTGCCAGCAGCCCGTGGACAGGGGGAGGCTACACCTTC

v_gene: TRBV10-1
j_gene: TRBJ2-5
d_gene: TRBD2
abundance: -
CDR3aa: CASTPRGGYETQYF
CDR3nt: TGCGCCAGCACTCCCCGCGGGGGGTACGAGACCCAGTACTTC

v_gene: TRBV2
j_gene: TRBJ2-5
d_gene: -
abundance: -
CDR3aa: CASSELRAGQETQYF
CDR3nt: TGTGCCAGCAGTGAACTCCGGGCGGGGCAAGAGACCCAGTACTTC

v_gene: TRBV5-1
j_gene: TRBJ1-1
d_gene: -
abundance: -
CDR3aa: CASSLGGSGRYTEAFF
CDR3nt: TGCGCCAGCAGCTTGGGAGGGTCAGGGAGGTACACTGAAGCTTTCTTT

v_gene: TRBV6-4
j_gene: TRBJ1-2
d_gene: -
abundance: -
CDR3aa: CASSDSPFDGYTF
CDR3nt: TGTGCCAGCAGTGACTCTCCTTTCGATGGCTACACCTTC

v_gene: TRBV2
j_gene: TRBJ1-6
d_gene: TRBD1
abundance: -
CDR3aa: CASGGQENSPLHF
CDR3nt: TGTGCCAGCGGAGGACAGGAGAATTCACCCCTCCACTTT

v_gene: TRBV30
j_gene: TRBJ2-7
d_gene: TRBD1
abundance: -
CDR3aa: CAWAGGPYEQYF
CDR3nt: TGTGCCTGGGCAGGGGGCCCCTACGAGCAGTACTTC

v_gene: TRBV2
j_gene: TRBJ2-1
d_gene: TRBD2
abundance: -
CDR3aa: CASSTYSGKSYNEQFF
CDR3nt: TGTGCCAGCAGTACCTATAGCGGGAAGTCCTACAATGAGCAGTTCTTC

v_gene: TRBV5-1
j_gene: TRBJ2-1
d_gene: -
abundance: -
CDR3aa: CASSLLGVAVPNEQFF
CDR3nt: TGCGCCAGCAGCTTGCTAGGGGTAGCGGTCCCTAATGAGCAGTTCTTC

v_gene: TRBV19
j_gene: TRBJ1-1
d_gene: -
abundance: few
CDR3aa: CASSIVGREAGLRPGEAFF
CDR3nt: TGTGCCAGTAGTATTGTTGGCAGGGAAGCGGGGTTAAGGCCTGGGGAAGCTTTCTTT

v_gene: TRBV2
j_gene: TRBJ2-7
d_gene: TRBD1
abundance: -
CDR3aa: CASAEGQGYEQYF
CDR3nt: TGTGCCAGCGCCGAGGGACAGGGGTACGAGCAGTACTTC

v_gene: TRBV10-3
j_gene: TRBJ1-3
d_gene: -
abundance: -
CDR3aa: CATGRGNSGNTIYF
CDR3nt: TGTGCCACGGGGAGGGGAAACTCTGGAAACACCATATATTTT